The next 32 T cell receptor beta chains were all read from a single sample in a study of blood T cell repertoires in COVID-19. Profiling relied on immunoSEQ multiplex PCR, and the TCRdb table lists in-frame clones only, not all of them. The sample has about 140,000 clones, less than 85% seen once. Material: PBMCs or T cells enriched from blood (not recorded which). The origin of the receptors is a woman aged 18-30 years who had been exposed to COVID-19.

The V gene is TRBV7-9, the J gene TRBJ2-7; 7 positions match TRBD2. This CDR3 spans 13 amino acids. Germline CDR1 SEHNR, CDR2 FQNEAQ (reference sequence). V shed 1 base and J 6 bases; nucleotides not matched to a gene: 3. In DNA form, the CDR3 reads TGTGCCAGCAGCTTAGGACCGGGGGGCGAGCAGTACTTC. It specifies CASSLGPGGEQYF.

The chain links TRBV2 to TRBJ1-2; 7 bases are a match to TRBD1. CDR1 and CDR2 from the germline V gene are SNHLY and FYNNEI. The CDR3 extends over 17 amino acids. Trimming cost V 6 bases and J 6 bases; bases outside gene matches: 19. CDR3 nucleotides: TGTGCCAGCAGCGCACCAACGGAGCGGACAGGAAAGCATGGCTACACCTTC. It is translated as CASSAPTERTGKHGYTF.

This rearrangement joins TRBV5-1 to TRBJ1-4; 7 bases agree with TRBD1. CDR3 length equals 14 residues. CDR1 is SGHRS, CDR2 YFSETQ, per germline. With 4 bases clipped from V and 4 bases from J, the junction kept 4 bases outside the gene matches. The CDR3 is CASSPPGGNEKLFF. The CDR3 DNA reads as TGCGCCAGCAGCCCTCCAGGGGGTAATGAAAAACTGTTTTTT.

J is TRBJ1-1 and V is TRBV6-5, with D unresolved. Trimming stripped 0 bases from V and 1 base from J, with 6 bases between. Germline CDR1 and CDR2: MNHEY and SVGAGI. This CDR3 has 14 residues. In DNA form, the CDR3 reads TGTGCCAGCAGTTACTCGCCAGGGAACACTGAAGCTTTCTTT. Residues: CASSYSPGNTEAFF.

The V gene is TRBV4-1, the J gene TRBJ1-1; D is uncertain. There are 16 residues in the CDR3. Trimming left V 3 bases short and J 3 bases short, with 17 bases between. Germline V lookup: CDR1 MGHRA, CDR2 YSYEKL. The CDR3 sequence is CASSHPESTGYTEAFF. The CDR3 coding sequence is TGCGCCAGCAGCCATCCGGAGAGTACCGGTTACACTGAAGCTTTCTTT.

In its sample, this clone was seen a few times. One junction end does not reproduce the germline sequence, and a read error may be involved. The V gene is TRBV9, the J gene TRBJ1-1, with 9 bases aligning to TRBD1. The CDR3 consists of 15 residues. Germline CDR1 reads SGDLS; CDR2 reads YYNGEE. As DNA, the CDR3 is TGTGCCAGCAGTGTAGGACAGGGGATGAACACTGAAGCTTTCTTT. Translated: CASSVGQGMNTEAFF.

The J gene is TRBJ1-2, the V gene TRBV6-1; D remains unclear. Between the trimmed V and J ends, which lost 2 bases and 1 base, there was a span of 14 bases. The CDR3 covers 16 residues. Germline V gene sequence: CDR1 MNHNS, CDR2 SASEGT. CDR3 sequence: CASSERVPMINYGYTF. CDR3 DNA sequence: TGTGCCAGCAGTGAAAGAGTACCGATGATTAACTATGGCTACACCTTC.

V and J are TRBV28 and TRBJ2-7; 12 nucleotides match TRBD2. After removal of 5 bases from V and 5 bases from J, the junction contained 7 bases not matched to a gene. CDR1 and CDR2 (germline): MDHEN, SYDVKM. This CDR3 has 15 amino acids. The CDR3, as DNA: TGTGCCAGCAGTCAACTAGCGGGAGGAGTCCACGAGCAGTACTTC. Amino acids: CASSQLAGGVHEQYF.

V gene TRBV24-1 combines with J gene TRBJ2-5; 7 nucleotides line up with TRBD1. Germline values: CDR1 KGHDR, CDR2 SFDVKD. The junction had 10 bases not matched to a gene; V was cut back by 7 bases and J by 3 bases. This CDR3 has 15 residues. The CDR3 bases are TGTGCCACCAGCCAGACCGGGACAGCAAAAGAGACCCAGTACTTC. This encodes CATSQTGTAKETQYF.

The sample holds one count of this clone. J is TRBJ2-3 and V is TRBV5-5, with TRBD1 identical over 7 bases. The CDR3 spans 16 residues. Germline CDR1 reads SGHKS; CDR2 reads YYEKEE (reference sequence). Trimming cost V 5 bases and J 4 bases; bases outside gene matches: 13. The CDR3 loop is CASSRDRLSPPDTQYF. Written as DNA, the CDR3 is TGTGCCAGCAGTCGGGACAGACTAAGCCCGCCAGATACGCAGTATTTT.

This clone was detected many times. The genes are TRBV7-6 and TRBJ1-2; TRBD1 matches at 8 bases. The CDR3 sequence is 13 residues long. Germline V lookup: CDR1 SGHVS, CDR2 FNYEAQ. V dropped 4 bases and J dropped 7; count of bases not matched to a gene: 5. The CDR3 reads CASSSGQGGGYTF. For the CDR3, the DNA is TGTGCCAGCAGCTCAGGACAGGGCGGTGGCTACACCTTC.

This clone is a singleton in its sample. The chain joins TRBV7-4 to TRBJ1-1; D is uncertain. The CDR3 is 19 residues long. Germline assignment: CDR1 SGHVT and CDR2 SQSDAQ. V was pared by 4 bases and J by 0 bases, with 24 bases between. CDR3 coding DNA: TGTGCCAGCAGCTCCGGACTCTACGATAATAAGAACATGAACACTGAAGCTTTCTTT. It encodes CASSSGLYDNKNMNTEAFF.

The rearrangement links TRBV24-1 to TRBJ2-1; possible D gene TRBD2, 6 bases. The V gene lost 8 bases and the J gene lost 7 bases, with 17 bases spanning the gap. The CDR3 is 14 amino acids. Germline values: CDR1 KGHDR, CDR2 SFDVKD. CDR3 DNA sequence: TGTGCCACCACCGGGACTGAGAAGTGGAATGAGCAGTTCTTC. Amino acids: CATTGTEKWNEQFF.

This chain links TRBV7-9 with TRBJ1-2; D gene unclear. V shed 0 bases and J shed 4 bases, with 15 bases lying between them. In germline, CDR1 is SEHNR, CDR2 FQNEAQ (reference sequence). The CDR3 length is 16 residues. The CDR3 DNA is TGTGCCAGCAGCTTAGCGTTGACGGAGGATGGCTATGGCTACACCTTC. Its protein is CASSLALTEDGYGYTF.

The V and J genes are TRBV3-1 (or the pseudogene TRBV3-2) and TRBJ2-1, with 11 bases identical to TRBD2. CDR1 LGHDT and CDR2 YNNKEL come from the germline V gene (reference sequence). There are 17 residues in the CDR3. The trim removed 3 bases at V and 8 bases at J, leaving 12 bases unmatched. The CDR3 is CASSQELAGVSGDEQFF. The CDR3 DNA is TGTGCCAGCAGCCAGGAACTAGCGGGAGTTTCAGGAGATGAGCAGTTCTTC.

The genes are TRBV9 and TRBJ2-4, with D unclear. CDR3 length: 14 amino acids. V lost 0 bases to trimming and J lost 1 base, with 5 bases between them. CDR1 SGDLS and CDR2 YYNGEE come from the germline V gene. The CDR3 here is CASSVGAAKNIQYF. The CDR3 DNA sequence: TGTGCCAGCAGCGTAGGGGCGGCCAAAAACATTCAGTACTTC.

The rearrangement links TRBV7-9 to TRBJ2-3, with 9 bases fitting TRBD2. V shed 3 bases, J shed 4 bases, and the junction held 5 bases outside the gene matches. The CDR3 consists of 15 residues. Germline V gene lookup returns CDR1 SEHNR and CDR2 FQNEAQ (reference sequence). CDR3 nucleotides: TGTGCCAGCAGCTTCAGCGGGAGGTTAGCAGATACGCAGTATTTT. The encoded protein is CASSFSGRLADTQYF.

This clone came up once. The V and J genes are TRBV7-3 and TRBJ2-5; 7 bases map to TRBD1. Germline-derived CDR1 and CDR2 are SGHTA and FQGTGA. The CDR3 consists of 14 residues. The junction had 12 bases not matched to a gene; V was cut back by 10 bases and J by 4 bases. DNA of the CDR3: TGTGCCAAACAACGACAGGGCTGTTCAGAGACCCAGTACTTC. Protein: CAKQRQGCSETQYF.

The chain links TRBV11-2 to TRBJ2-1; TRBD2 agrees at 8 bases. The J segment lost 0 bases and the V segment lost 5 bases, leaving 3 bases of the junction unmatched. Germline-derived CDR1 and CDR2 are SGHAT and FQNNGV. The CDR3 length is 15 residues. This chain's CDR3 is CASSQLADSYNEQFF. CDR3 in DNA: TGTGCCAGCAGCCAACTAGCGGACTCCTACAATGAGCAGTTCTTC.

This clone was seen only once. The rearrangement uses TRBV28 and TRBJ1-5; D might be TRBD1 (5 bases). The CDR3 is made up of 14 amino acids. Germline V gene data show CDR1 as MDHEN and CDR2 as SYDVKM. Trimming removed 6 bases from V and 0 bases from J, with 9 bases in between. CDR3 bases: TGTGCCAGCAGGGGACTCCGTAGCAATCAGCCCCAGCATTTT. Its protein product is CASRGLRSNQPQHF.

This clone was seen just once. This rearrangement joins TRBV7-2 to TRBJ1-6, with TRBD1 as a possible D gene (5 bases). CDR3 length equals 16 residues. Germline assignment: CDR1 SGHTA and CDR2 FQGNSA. Trimming removed 5 bases at V and 6 bases at J, with 17 bases between. The CDR3 DNA is TGTGCCAGCAGCCCAACGGGGGGTCATGGTAATTCACCCCTCCACTTT. It yields the protein CASSPTGGHGNSPLHF. Full variable domain (remainder filled in from reference TRBV7-2 and TRBJ1-6): GAGVSQSPSNKVTEKGKDVELRCDPISGHTALYWYRQSLGQGLEFLIYFQGNSAPDKSGLPSDRFSAERTGGSVSTLTIQRTQQEDSAVYLCASSPTGGHGNSPLHFGNGTRLTVT.

This clone has just one count. This sequence joins TRBV5-1 and TRBJ1-1; D is ambiguous. V was clipped by 2 bases and J by 4 bases, with 12 bases between them. CDR3 length: 14 residues. Looked up from germline, CDR1 is SGHRS and CDR2 is YFSETQ. This CDR3 is CASSFQVRGTEAFF. The CDR3 DNA reads TGCGCCAGCAGCTTTCAGGTCCGGGGCACTGAAGCTTTCTTT.

The V gene is TRBV2, the J gene TRBJ1-5; D unresolved. The CDR3 covers 15 residues. Looked up from germline, CDR1 is SNHLY and CDR2 is FYNNEI. V dropped 2 bases and J dropped 7 bases, with 15 bases sitting between them. As DNA, the CDR3 is TGTGCCAGCAGTGAAATGGGCGCTTTACGGCAGCCCCAGCATTTT. Translation gives CASSEMGALRQPQHF.

In this sample, this clone turned up once. The rearrangement links TRBV5-6 to TRBJ1-4, with TRBD1 identical over 8 bases. This CDR3 is 17 amino acids long. The germline CDR1 and CDR2 sequences are SGHDT and YYEEEE. V lost 1 base and J lost 3; bases outside the gene matches: 8. CDR3 sequence (DNA): TGTGCCAGCAGCTTGTTAGGACAGGGAGTGGCTAATGAAAAACTGTTTTTT. It yields the protein CASSLLGQGVANEKLFF.

The CDR3 here is CASRLEVTGELFF. The CDR3 DNA follows: TGCGCCAGCAGACTAGAAGTCACCGGGGAGCTGTTTTTT. The chain employs TRBV10-2 and TRBJ2-2, with D tentatively TRBD2 (5 bases). With 6 bases removed from V and 4 bases from J, the gap between germline ends came to 9 bases. The CDR3 spans 13 residues. CDR1 is WSHSY, CDR2 SAAADI, per germline.

The chain employs TRBV2 and TRBJ2-1, with TRBD2 matching over 10 bases. Losses at the gene ends were 2 bases for V and 2 bases for J; bases not matched to a gene: 6. Per germline, CDR1 SNHLY and CDR2 FYNNEI. This CDR3 is 17 amino acids long. CDR3 sequence reads: CASSELAGGLTYNEQFF. As DNA, the CDR3 is TGTGCCAGCAGTGAATTAGCGGGAGGCCTTACCTACAATGAGCAGTTCTTC.

J is TRBJ2-1 and V is TRBV10-3; D remains ambiguous. Germline CDR1 ENHRY, CDR2 SYGVKD. The ends were cut back, 3 bases at V and 10 bases at J, with 7 bases in the middle. CDR3 size: 11 residues. Written as DNA, the CDR3 is TGTGCCATCAGTGAAGTCAGGGAGCAGTTCTTC. Protein sequence: CAISEVREQFF.

The chain recombines TRBV27 with TRBJ1-2, with 7 bases identical to TRBD1. From germline, CDR1 is MNHEY and CDR2 SMNVEV (reference sequence). This CDR3 region has 15 residues. Unmatched junction bases numbered 5, after V lost 2 bases and J lost 2 bases. As DNA, the CDR3 is TGTGCCAGCAGTTTAATACAGGGGAAAAACTATGGCTACACCTTC. As protein: CASSLIQGKNYGYTF.

The CDR3 sequence is CASSQVPSGRNWAYEQYF. The CDR3 nucleotides read TGCGCCAGCAGCCAAGTACCTAGCGGGAGAAATTGGGCCTACGAGCAGTACTTC. V and J are TRBV4-1 and TRBJ2-7; TRBD2 aligns across 10 bases. Trimming at V came to 1 base and at J to 2 bases, leaving 11 bases not matched to a gene. The CDR3 is 18 amino acids. Germline V gene sequence: CDR1 MGHRA, CDR2 YSYEKL.

The chain employs TRBV4-1 and TRBJ1-1, with D possibly being TRBD1 (5 bases). This CDR3 comprises 16 residues. Trimming cost V 1 base and J 0 bases, with 12 bases left between them. The germline gives CDR1 MGHRA, CDR2 YSYEKL. DNA of the CDR3: TGCGCCAGCAGCCAAGCTCCTCAGGGTCTGAACACTGAAGCTTTCTTT. This encodes CASSQAPQGLNTEAFF.

The table lists this clone with a few counts. This chain uses TRBV5-1 with TRBJ2-3, with TRBD2 matching over 9 bases. This CDR3 has 16 amino acids. J was trimmed by 3 bases and V by 4 bases; bases with no gene match: 9. Germline V gives CDR1 SGHRS, CDR2 YFSETQ. CDR3 nucleotide sequence: TGCGCCAGCAGCCCGCTTGCTAGCGGGGCGACAGATACGCAGTATTTT. Protein product: CASSPLASGATDTQYF.

This chain joins TRBV7-2 and TRBJ1-3, with D unclear. Germline V gives CDR1 SGHTA, CDR2 FQGNSA. The CDR3 has 16 amino acids. The ends were cut back, 5 bases at V and 1 base at J, with 15 bases in the middle. CDR3 in amino acids: CASSAAGWGSGNTIYF. The CDR3 bases are TGTGCCAGCAGCGCCGCGGGCTGGGGATCTGGAAACACCATATATTTT.